This T cell receptor (beta chain) derives from a study of human T cells and chemical hapten exposure. Study details: The variation in per-sample TCR yields arose mainly from small differences in pooled library volumes. The study, taken as a whole, reports: Expanded TCRs showed more large CDR3 clusters than pre-sensitization or healthy control sets.

With respect to this clonotype: The antigen remains undetermined.

The time point is: patch test 2, 6 weeks after DPC sensitization. Treatment given: therapeutic diphenylcyclopropenone sensitization with weekly scalp DPC. The study enrolled 18 to 70-year-old alopecia patients suitable for DPC. With 7 bases removed from V and 0 bases from J, the gap between germline ends came to 18 bases. The CDR3 totals 16 residues. CDR1 and CDR2 (germline): SGHRS, YFSETQ. TCRdb reanalysed the RACE reads using MiXCR and keeps one entry per CDR3 protein. The data contain about 350,000 distinct CDR3 sequences, about 6% of them singletons. Source: whole blood, taken in connection with sensitization to the hapten diphenylcyclopropenone (DPC). The chain is built from TRBV5-1 and TRBJ2-3, with D perhaps TRBD1 (6 bases). This sequence originates from a woman aged 18-29 years with alopecia areata. Some clones in this sample may be carry-over from other donors' samples. CDR3 sequence reads: CASHNANRVSTDTQYF. The CDR3 DNA reads as TGCGCCAGCCACAACGCCAACAGGGTTAGCACAGATACGCAGTATTTT. Filled out from reference TRBV5-1 and TRBJ2-3, the complete variable domain reads KAGVTQTPRYLIKTRGQQVTLSCSPISGHRSVSWYQQTPGQGLQFLFEYFSETQRNKGNFPGRFSGRQFSNSRSEMNVSTLELGDSALYLCASHNANRVSTDTQYFGPGTRLTVL.